The clone carrying this T cell receptor beta chain was seen just once. The antigen remains unidentified. Method: immunoSEQ multiplex PCR; TCRdb's copy keeps in-frame clones and lacks some. The sample has about 180,000 clones, approximately 90% seen once; the top ten hold 5% to 7%. These data come from a study of Ad26.COV2.S vaccination and SARS-CoV-2 variants. The CDR3 runs 12 residues. The V and J ends lost 6 bases and 4 bases respectively, with 10 bases between them. The germline V gene has CDR1 MDHEN and CDR2 SYDVKM. Overall study findings and caveats: In TCR breadth and depth analyses, total T cell responses may have been underestimated. Placebo recipients had lower spike-specific TCR breadth than vaccine recipients. Substantial breadth in spike-specific CD8+ and CD4+ T cell responses was reportedly seen after vaccination. Vaccine recipients and placebo recipients showed similar non-spike TCR breadth.

This material consisted of peripheral blood, taken after recovery from COVID-19. The sequence came from a human donor who had recovered from COVID-19. V and J are TRBV28 and TRBJ2-7; tentatively, D is TRBD2 (6 bases). The CDR3 bases are TGTGCCAGCAGCCAAGGGACTTACGAGCAGTACTTC. Its protein product is CASSQGTYEQYF.